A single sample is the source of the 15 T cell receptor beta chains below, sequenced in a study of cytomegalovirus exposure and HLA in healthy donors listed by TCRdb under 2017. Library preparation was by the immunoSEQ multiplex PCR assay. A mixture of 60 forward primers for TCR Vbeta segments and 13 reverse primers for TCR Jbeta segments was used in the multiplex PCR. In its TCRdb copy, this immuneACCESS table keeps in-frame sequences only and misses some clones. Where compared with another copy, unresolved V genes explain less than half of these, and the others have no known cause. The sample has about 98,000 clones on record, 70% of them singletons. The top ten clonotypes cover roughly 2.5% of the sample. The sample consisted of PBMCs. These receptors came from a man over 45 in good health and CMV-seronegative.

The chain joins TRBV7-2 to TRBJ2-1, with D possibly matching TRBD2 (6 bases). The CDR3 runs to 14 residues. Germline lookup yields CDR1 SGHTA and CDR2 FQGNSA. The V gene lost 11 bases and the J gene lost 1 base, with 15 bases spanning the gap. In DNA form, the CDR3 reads TGTGCCTCAAAAACTAGCTTTTCCTACAATGAGCAGTTCTTC. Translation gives CASKTSFSYNEQFF.

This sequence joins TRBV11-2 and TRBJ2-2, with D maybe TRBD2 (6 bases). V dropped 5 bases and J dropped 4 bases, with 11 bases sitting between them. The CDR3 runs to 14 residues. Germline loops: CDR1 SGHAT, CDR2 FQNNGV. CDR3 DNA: TGTGCCAGCAGCCCCTCGGGGGTCACCGGGGAGCTGTTTTTT. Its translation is CASSPSGVTGELFF.

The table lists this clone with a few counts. CDR3 region: CASSPRGTSSGELFF. The DNA for the CDR3 is TGTGCCAGCAGCCCAAGGGGGACTAGCTCCGGGGAGCTGTTTTTT. This sequence joins TRBV7-9 and TRBJ2-2; 9 nucleotides align to TRBD2. There are 15 residues in the CDR3. J lost 6 bases, V lost 5 bases, and 7 bases had no gene match. Germline V gene lookup returns CDR1 SEHNR and CDR2 FQNEAQ (reference sequence). Combining the CDR3 with reference TRBV7-9 and TRBJ2-2 gives the whole variable domain DTGVSQNPRHKITKRGQNVTFRCDPISEHNRLYWYRQTLGQGPEFLTYFQNEAQLEKSRLLSDRFSAERPKGSFSTLEIQRTEQGDSAMYLCASSPRGTSSGELFFGEGSRLTVL.

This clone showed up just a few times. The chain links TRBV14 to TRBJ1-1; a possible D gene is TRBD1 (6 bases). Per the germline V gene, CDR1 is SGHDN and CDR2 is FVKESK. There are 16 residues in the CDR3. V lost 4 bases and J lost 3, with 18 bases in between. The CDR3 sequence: CASSPQWWSGDTEAFF. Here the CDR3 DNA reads TGTGCCAGCAGCCCCCAATGGTGGTCAGGGGACACTGAAGCTTTCTTT.

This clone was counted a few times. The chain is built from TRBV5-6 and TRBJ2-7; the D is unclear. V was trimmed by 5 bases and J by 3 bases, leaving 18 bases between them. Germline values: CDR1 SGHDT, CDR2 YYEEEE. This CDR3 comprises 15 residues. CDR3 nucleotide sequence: TGTGCCAGCAGGCTGTTGATCGCGTCGGGCTACGAGCAGTACTTC. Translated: CASRLLIASGYEQYF. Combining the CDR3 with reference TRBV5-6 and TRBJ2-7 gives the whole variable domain DAGVTQSPTHLIKTRGQQVTLRCSPKSGHDTVSWYQQALGQGPQFIFQYYEEEERQRGNFPDRFSGHQFPNYSSELNVNALLLGDSALYLCASRLLIASGYEQYFGPGTRLTVT.

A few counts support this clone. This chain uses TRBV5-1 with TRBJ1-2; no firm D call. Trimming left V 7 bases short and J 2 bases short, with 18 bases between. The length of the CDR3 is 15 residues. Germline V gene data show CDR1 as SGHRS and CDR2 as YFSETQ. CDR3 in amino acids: CASGLFPELNYGYTF. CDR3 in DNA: TGCGCCAGCGGACTATTCCCAGAGTTGAACTATGGCTACACCTTC.

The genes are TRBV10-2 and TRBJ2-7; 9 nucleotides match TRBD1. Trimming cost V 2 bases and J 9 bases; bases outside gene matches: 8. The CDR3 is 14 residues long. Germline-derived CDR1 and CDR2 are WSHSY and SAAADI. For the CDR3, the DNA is TGCGCCAGCAGTGAGGGGACAGGGAACTCCGGGCAGTACTTC. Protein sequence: CASSEGTGNSGQYF.

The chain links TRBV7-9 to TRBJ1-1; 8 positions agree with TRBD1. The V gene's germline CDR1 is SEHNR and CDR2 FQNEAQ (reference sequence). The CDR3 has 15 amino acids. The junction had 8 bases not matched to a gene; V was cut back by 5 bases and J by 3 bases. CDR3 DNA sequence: TGTGCCAGCAGCCCGACAGGGGTCTGGGACACTGAAGCTTTCTTT. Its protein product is CASSPTGVWDTEAFF.

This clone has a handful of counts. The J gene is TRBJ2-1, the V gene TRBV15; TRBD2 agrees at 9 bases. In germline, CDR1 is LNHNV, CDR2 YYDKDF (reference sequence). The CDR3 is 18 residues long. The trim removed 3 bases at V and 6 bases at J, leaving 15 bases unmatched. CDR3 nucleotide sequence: TGTGCCACCAGCAGGCGTCTAGGGGCGGGAGGGCCGGCCAATGAGCAGTTCTTC. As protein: CATSRRLGAGGPANEQFF.

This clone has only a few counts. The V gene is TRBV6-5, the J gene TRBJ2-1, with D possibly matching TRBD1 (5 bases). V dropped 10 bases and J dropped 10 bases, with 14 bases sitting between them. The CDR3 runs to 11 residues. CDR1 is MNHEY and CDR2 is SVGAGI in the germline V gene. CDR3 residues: CATSQAGEQFF. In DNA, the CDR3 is TGTGCCACATCCCAGGCAGGGGAGCAGTTCTTC.

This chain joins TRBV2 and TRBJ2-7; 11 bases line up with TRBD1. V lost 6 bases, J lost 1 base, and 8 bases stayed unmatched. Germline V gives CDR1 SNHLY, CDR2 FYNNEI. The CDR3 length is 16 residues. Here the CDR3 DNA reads TGTGCCAGCAGCGACACGGGACAGGGGGTTTCCTACGAGCAGTACTTC. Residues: CASSDTGQGVSYEQYF.

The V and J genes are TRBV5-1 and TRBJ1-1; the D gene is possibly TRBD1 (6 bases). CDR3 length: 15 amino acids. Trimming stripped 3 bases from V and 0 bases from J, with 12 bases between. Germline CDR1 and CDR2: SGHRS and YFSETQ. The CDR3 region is CASSWTDDMNTEAFF. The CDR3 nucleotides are TGCGCCAGCAGCTGGACAGATGACATGAACACTGAAGCTTTCTTT.

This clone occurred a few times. CDR3 bases: TGTGCCAGCAGCTATAACAGGGATGTGTGGAACACTGAAGCTTTCTTT. It yields the protein CASSYNRDVWNTEAFF. The chain has TRBV5-4 and TRBJ1-1; possibly TRBD1 for D (6 bases). Deletions cut 3 bases from V and 1 base from J, with 16 bases between. The CDR3 runs 16 residues. The germline V gene encodes CDR1 SGHNT and CDR2 YYREEE (reference sequence).

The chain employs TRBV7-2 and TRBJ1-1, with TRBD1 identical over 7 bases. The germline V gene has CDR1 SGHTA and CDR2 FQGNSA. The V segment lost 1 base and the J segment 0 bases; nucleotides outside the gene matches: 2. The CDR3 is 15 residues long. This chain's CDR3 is CASSLVTGLNTEAFF. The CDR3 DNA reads TGTGCCAGCAGCTTAGTGACAGGGTTGAACACTGAAGCTTTCTTT.

This CDR3 reads CASSLGAGGLDEQFF. DNA of the CDR3: TGTGCCAGCAGCTTAGGAGCGGGGGGGTTGGATGAGCAGTTCTTC. The V and J genes are TRBV7-2 and TRBJ2-1; the match to TRBD2 covers 10 bases. This CDR3 spans 15 amino acids. CDR1 is SGHTA, CDR2 FQGNSA, per germline. The ends lost 1 base at V and 8 bases at J; junction bases unmatched: 5.